Detailed here is one T cell receptor beta chain. The antigen is undetermined. Libraries were prepared by immunoSEQ multiplex PCR; TCRdb keeps only in-frame clonotypes and omits some of them. The sample lists approximately 180,000 clones, about 82% occurring once. This specimen comes from a study of cytomegalovirus exposure and HLA in healthy donors. Study results and limitations: Cytomegalovirus status was reportedly diagnosed by the classifier with high specificity and sensitivity.

The CDR3 is made up of 14 amino acids. Germline V lookup: CDR1 SGHRS, CDR2 YFSETQ. The V and J ends lost 7 bases and 5 bases, in that order; junction bases with no gene match: 6. The chain joins TRBV5-1 to TRBJ2-5; 12 positions match TRBD1. The source material was PBMCs. The clonotype comes from a woman in her late teens or twenties in good health and CMV-seronegative. CDR3 sequence: CASSGTGGLETQYF. The CDR3 coding sequence is TGCGCCAGCTCGGGGACAGGGGGCCTGGAGACCCAGTACTTC.